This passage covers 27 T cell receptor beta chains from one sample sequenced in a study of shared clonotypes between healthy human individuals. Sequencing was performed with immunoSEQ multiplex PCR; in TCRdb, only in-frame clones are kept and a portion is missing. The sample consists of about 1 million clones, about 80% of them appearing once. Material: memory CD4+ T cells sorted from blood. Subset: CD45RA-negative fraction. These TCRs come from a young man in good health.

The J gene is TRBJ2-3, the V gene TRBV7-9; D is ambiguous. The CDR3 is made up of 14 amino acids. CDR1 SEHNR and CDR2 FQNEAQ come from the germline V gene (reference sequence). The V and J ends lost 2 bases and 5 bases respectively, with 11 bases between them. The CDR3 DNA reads TGTGCCAGCAGCTTAAGTGGAATCGGAGATACGCAGTATTTT. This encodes CASSLSGIGDTQYF.

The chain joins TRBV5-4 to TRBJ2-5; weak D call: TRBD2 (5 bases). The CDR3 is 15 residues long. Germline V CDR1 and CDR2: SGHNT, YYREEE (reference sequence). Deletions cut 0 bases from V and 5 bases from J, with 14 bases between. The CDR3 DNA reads TGTGCCAGCAGCTTGGTAGGTGGGAGTTTGGAGACCCAGTACTTC. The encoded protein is CASSLVGGSLETQYF.

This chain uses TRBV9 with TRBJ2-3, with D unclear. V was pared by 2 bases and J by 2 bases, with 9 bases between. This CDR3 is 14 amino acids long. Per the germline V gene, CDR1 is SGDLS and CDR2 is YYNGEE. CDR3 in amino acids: CASSVSAPTDTQYF. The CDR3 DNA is TGTGCCAGCAGCGTTTCAGCCCCCACAGATACGCAGTATTTT.

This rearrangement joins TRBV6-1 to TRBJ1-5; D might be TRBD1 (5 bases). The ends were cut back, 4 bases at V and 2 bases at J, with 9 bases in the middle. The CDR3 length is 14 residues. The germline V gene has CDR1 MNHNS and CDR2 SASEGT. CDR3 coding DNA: TGTGCCAGCAGTGCAGGGATCGGCAATCAGCCCCAGCATTTT. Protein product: CASSAGIGNQPQHF.

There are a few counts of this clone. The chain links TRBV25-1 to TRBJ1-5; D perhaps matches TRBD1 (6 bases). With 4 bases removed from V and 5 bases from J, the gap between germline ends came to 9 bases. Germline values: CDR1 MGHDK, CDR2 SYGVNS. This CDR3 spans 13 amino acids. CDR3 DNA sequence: TGTGCCAGCAGTGCGAGGGGGGATCAGCCCCAGCATTTT. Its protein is CASSARGDQPQHF.

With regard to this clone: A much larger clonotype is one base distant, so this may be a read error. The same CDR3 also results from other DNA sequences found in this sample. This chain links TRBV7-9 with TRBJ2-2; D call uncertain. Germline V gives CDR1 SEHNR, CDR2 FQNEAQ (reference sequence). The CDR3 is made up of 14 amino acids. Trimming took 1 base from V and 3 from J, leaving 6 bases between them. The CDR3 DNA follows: TGTGCCAGCAGCTTAGTTAGGGACACCGGGGAGCTGTTTTTT. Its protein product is CASSLVRDTGELFF.

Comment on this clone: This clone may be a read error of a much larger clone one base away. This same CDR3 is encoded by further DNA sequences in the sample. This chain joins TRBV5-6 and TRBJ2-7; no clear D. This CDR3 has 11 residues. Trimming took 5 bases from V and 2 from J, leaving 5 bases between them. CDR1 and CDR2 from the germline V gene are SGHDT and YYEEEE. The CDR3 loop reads CASSRTYEQYF. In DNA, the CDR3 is TGTGCCAGCAGTCGAACCTACGAGCAGTACTTC. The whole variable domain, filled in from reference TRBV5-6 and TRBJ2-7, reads DAGVTQSPTHLIKTRGQQVTLRCSPKSGHDTVSWYQQALGQGPQFIFQYYEEEERQRGNFPDRFSGHQFPNYSSELNVNALLLGDSALYLCASSRTYEQYFGPGTRLTVT.

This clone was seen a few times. The CDR3 DNA reads as TGTGCCAGCAGTGAAGCTCCTGTTGACCAAGAGACCCAGTACTTC. Translating it yields CASSEAPVDQETQYF. This sequence joins TRBV2 and TRBJ2-5; D gene unclear. Trimming removed 0 bases from V and 0 bases from J, with 8 bases in between. The germline V gene encodes CDR1 SNHLY and CDR2 FYNNEI. CDR3 length: 15 amino acids.

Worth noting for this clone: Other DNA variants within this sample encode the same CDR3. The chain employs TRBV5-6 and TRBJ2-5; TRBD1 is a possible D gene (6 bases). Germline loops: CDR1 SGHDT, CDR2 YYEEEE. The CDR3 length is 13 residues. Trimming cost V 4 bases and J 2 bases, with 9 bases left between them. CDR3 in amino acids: CASSGQRQETQYF. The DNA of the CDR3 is TGTGCCAGCAGCGGACAGAGACAAGAGACCCAGTACTTC. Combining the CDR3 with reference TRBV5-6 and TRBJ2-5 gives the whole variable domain DAGVTQSPTHLIKTRGQQVTLRCSPKSGHDTVSWYQQALGQGPQFIFQYYEEEERQRGNFPDRFSGHQFPNYSSELNVNALLLGDSALYLCASSGQRQETQYFGPGTRLLVL.

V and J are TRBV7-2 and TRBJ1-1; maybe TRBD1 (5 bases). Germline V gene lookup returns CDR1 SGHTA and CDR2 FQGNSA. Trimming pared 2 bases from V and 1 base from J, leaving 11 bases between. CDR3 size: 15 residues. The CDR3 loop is CASSLFQGGNTEAFF. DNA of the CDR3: TGTGCCAGCAGCTTATTTCAGGGTGGGAACACTGAAGCTTTCTTT.

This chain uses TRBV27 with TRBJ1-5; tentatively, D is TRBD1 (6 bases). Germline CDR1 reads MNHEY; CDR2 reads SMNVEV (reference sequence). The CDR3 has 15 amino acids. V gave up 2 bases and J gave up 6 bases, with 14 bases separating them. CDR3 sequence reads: CASSLGGEGSQPQHF. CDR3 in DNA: TGTGCCAGCAGTTTAGGGGGCGAGGGATCTCAGCCCCAGCATTTT.

The CDR3 bases are TGCGCCAGCAGCCAAGGACCGTCGAGGGGGGTGGGCGCAGGCGGGAGGAACACTGAAGCTTTCTTT. It encodes CASSQGPSRGVGAGGRNTEAFF. This chain links TRBV4-1 with TRBJ1-1, with D perhaps TRBD1 (6 bases). The CDR3 length is 22 residues. Looked up from germline, CDR1 is MGHRA and CDR2 is YSYEKL. Trimming left V 1 base short and J 1 base short, with 31 bases between.

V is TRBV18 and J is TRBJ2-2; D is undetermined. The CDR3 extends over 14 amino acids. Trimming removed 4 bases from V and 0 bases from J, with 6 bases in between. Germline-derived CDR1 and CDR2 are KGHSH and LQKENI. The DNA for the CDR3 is TGTGCCAGCTCACAGTTCACGAACACCGGGGAGCTGTTTTTT. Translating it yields CASSQFTNTGELFF.

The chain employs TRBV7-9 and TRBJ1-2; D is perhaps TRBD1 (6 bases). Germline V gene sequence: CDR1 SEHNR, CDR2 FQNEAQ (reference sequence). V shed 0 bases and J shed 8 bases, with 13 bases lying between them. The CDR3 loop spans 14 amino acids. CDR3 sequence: CASSLALGAGGYTF. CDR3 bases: TGTGCCAGCAGCTTAGCGCTGGGGGCGGGAGGCTACACCTTC.

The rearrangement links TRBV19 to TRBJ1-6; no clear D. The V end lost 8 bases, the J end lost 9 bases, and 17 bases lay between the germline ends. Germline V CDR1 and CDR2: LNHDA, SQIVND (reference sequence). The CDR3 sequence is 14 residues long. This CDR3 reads CASHLPRIGSPLHF. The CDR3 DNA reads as TGTGCCAGTCACCTTCCTCGCATAGGTTCACCCCTCCACTTT.

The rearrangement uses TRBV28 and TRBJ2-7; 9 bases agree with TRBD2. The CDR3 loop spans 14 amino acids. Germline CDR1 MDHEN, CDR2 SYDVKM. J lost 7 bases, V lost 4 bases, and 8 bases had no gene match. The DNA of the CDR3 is TGTGCCAGCAGTTATGAGCGGGGGGCGGGAGAGCAGTACTTC. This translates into CASSYERGAGEQYF.

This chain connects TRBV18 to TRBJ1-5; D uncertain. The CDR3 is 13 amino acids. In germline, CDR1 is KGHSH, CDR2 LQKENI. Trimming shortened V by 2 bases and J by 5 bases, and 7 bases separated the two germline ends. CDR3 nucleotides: TGTGCCAGCTCACCAGGGGTCGATCAGCCCCAGCATTTT. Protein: CASSPGVDQPQHF.

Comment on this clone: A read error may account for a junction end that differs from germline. CDR3 sequence reads: CASSQETAETQYF. DNA for the CDR3: TGTGCTAGCAGCCAGGAAACGGCCGAGACCCAGTACTTC. The rearrangement links TRBV7-7 to TRBJ2-5; D ambiguous. The CDR3 extends over 13 amino acids. Looked up from germline, CDR1 is SSHAT and CDR2 is FNYEAQ (reference sequence).

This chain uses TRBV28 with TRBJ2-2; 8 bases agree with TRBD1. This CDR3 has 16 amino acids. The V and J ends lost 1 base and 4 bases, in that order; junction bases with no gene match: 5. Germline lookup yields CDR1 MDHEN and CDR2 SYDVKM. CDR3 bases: TGTGCCAGCAGTTTATTGGGACAGGTGGGCACCGGGGAGCTGTTTTTT. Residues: CASSLLGQVGTGELFF.

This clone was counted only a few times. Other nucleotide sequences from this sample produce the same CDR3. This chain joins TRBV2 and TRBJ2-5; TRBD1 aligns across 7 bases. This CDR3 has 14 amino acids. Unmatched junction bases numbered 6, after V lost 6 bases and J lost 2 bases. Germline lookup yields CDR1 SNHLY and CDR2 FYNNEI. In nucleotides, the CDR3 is TGTGCCAGCAGCGCCGACAGGGCACAAGAGACCCAGTACTTC. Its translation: CASSADRAQETQYF.

The CDR3 protein is CASTLGTSTGELFF. The DNA of the CDR3 is TGTGCCAGCACCTTGGGGACTAGCACCGGGGAGCTGTTTTTT. V usage is TRBV7-3 and J usage is TRBJ2-2; 8 nucleotides match TRBD2. Losses at the gene ends were 7 bases for V and 4 bases for J; bases not matched to a gene: 5. This CDR3 comprises 14 residues. Germline CDR1 reads SGHTA; CDR2 reads FQGTGA.

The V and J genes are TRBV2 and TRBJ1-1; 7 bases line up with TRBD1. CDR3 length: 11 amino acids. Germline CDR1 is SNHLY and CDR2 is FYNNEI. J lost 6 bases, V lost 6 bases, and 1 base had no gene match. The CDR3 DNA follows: TGTGCCAGCAGAGGGACAGCTGAAGCTTTCTTT. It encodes CASRGTAEAFF.

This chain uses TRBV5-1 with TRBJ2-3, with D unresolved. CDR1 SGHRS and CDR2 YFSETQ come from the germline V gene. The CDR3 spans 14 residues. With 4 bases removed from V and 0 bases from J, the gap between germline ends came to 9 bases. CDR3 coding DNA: TGCGCCAGCAGCATCCGTGGTAGCACAGATACGCAGTATTTT. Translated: CASSIRGSTDTQYF.

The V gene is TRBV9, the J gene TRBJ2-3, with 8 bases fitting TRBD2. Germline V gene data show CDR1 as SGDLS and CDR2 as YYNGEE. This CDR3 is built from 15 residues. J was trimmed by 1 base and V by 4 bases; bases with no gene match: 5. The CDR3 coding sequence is TGTGCCAGCAGCAGGGGACTAGTCGGCACAGATACGCAGTATTTT. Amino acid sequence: CASSRGLVGTDTQYF.

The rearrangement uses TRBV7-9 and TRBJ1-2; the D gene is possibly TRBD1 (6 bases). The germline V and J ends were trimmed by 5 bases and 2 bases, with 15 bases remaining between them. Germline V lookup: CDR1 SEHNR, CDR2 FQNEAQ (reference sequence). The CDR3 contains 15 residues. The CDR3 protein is CASSALEGGNYGYTF. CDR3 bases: TGTGCCAGCAGCGCACTGGAGGGGGGGAACTATGGCTACACCTTC.

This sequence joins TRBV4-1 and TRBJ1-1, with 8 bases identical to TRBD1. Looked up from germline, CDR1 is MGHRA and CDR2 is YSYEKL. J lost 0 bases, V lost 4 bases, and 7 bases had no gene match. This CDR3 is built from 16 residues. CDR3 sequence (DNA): TGCGCCAGCAGCCTGGACAGGGCAGCGATGAACACTGAAGCTTTCTTT. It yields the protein CASSLDRAAMNTEAFF.

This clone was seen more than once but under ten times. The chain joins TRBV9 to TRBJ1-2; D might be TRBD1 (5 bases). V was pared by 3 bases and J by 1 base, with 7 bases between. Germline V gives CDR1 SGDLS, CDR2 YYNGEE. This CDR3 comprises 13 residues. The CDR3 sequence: CASSGDGNYGYTF. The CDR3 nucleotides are TGTGCCAGCAGCGGGGACGGTAACTATGGCTACACCTTC.